Listed here are 5 T cell receptor beta chains from one sample, sequenced in a study of vaccination and CD4 T cells after COVID-19. These receptors have no known antigen. As to treatment: approximately 10-day PBMC culture with coronavirus spike peptide pools or control peptides (ViraFEST assay). The Oncomine TCR Beta short-read assay sequenced DNA from cultured CD4+ T cells. One entry per CDR3 protein results from TCRdb running MiXCR on the PCR reads. The table shows some 18,000 distinct CDR3 sequences, with less than 60% occurring only once. Sample: CD4+ T cells from blood, cultured in vitro, taken after SARS-CoV-2 vaccination. The receptors stem from a human donor who had recovered from COVID-19.

CDR3 coding DNA: TGTGCCAGCAGCCTCGGGGGCCTCTCCTACGAGCAGTACTTC. Translating it yields CASSLGGLSYEQYF. The rearrangement uses TRBV7-3 and TRBJ2-7, with D tentatively TRBD1 or TRBD2 (6 bases each). The CDR3 length is 14 residues. The germline V gene encodes CDR1 SGHTA and CDR2 FQGTGA. V lost 5 bases, J lost 0 bases, and 11 bases lay in between.

This clonotype was detected a few times. This sequence joins TRBV7-9 and TRBJ2-5; D could derive from TRBD1 or TRBD2 (5 bases each). V was clipped by 5 bases and J by 2 bases, with 12 bases between them. Looked up from germline, CDR1 is SEHNR and CDR2 is FQNEAQ (reference sequence). The CDR3 is made up of 14 amino acids. The CDR3 DNA reads TGTGCCAGCAGCAGCCGGGACCGGCAAGAGACCCAGTACTTC. Translation gives CASSSRDRQETQYF.

The chain employs TRBV20-1 and TRBJ1-4, with D perhaps TRBD1 (5 bases). The germline V gene encodes CDR1 DFQATT and CDR2 SNEGSKA (reference sequence). V was pared by 0 bases and J by 4 bases, with 12 bases between. The CDR3 has 15 residues. Here the CDR3 reads CSARDPGQSNEKLFF. CDR3 DNA: TGCAGTGCTAGAGATCCAGGGCAGAGTAATGAAAAACTGTTTTTT.

This sequence joins TRBV7-9 and TRBJ1-2; TRBD1 matches 11 bases. Looked up from germline, CDR1 is SEHNR and CDR2 is FQNEAQ (reference sequence). This CDR3 has 15 amino acids. Trimming at V came to 5 bases and at J to 8 bases, leaving 10 bases not matched to a gene. The CDR3 here is CASSGGTGGLLGYTF. The DNA of the CDR3 is TGTGCCAGCAGCGGAGGGACAGGGGGACTGTTAGGCTACACCTTC. The variable domain in full, with the rest retrieved from reference TRBV7-9 and TRBJ1-2, is DTGVSQNPRHKITKRGQNVTFRCDPISEHNRLYWYRQTLGQGPEFLTYFQNEAQLEKSRLLSDRFSAERPKGSFSTLEIQRTEQGDSAMYLCASSGGTGGLLGYTFGSGTRLTVV.

The chain carries TRBV5-6 and TRBJ2-5; D might be TRBD1 or TRBD2, each matching 5 bases. The CDR3 has 16 residues. Germline V CDR1 and CDR2: SGHDT, YYEEEE. Trimming pared 5 bases from V and 1 base from J, leaving 18 bases between. The CDR3 sequence: CASSHTGTQAQETQYF. The CDR3 DNA reads TGTGCCAGCAGTCACACCGGGACCCAAGCCCAAGAGACCCAGTACTTC.